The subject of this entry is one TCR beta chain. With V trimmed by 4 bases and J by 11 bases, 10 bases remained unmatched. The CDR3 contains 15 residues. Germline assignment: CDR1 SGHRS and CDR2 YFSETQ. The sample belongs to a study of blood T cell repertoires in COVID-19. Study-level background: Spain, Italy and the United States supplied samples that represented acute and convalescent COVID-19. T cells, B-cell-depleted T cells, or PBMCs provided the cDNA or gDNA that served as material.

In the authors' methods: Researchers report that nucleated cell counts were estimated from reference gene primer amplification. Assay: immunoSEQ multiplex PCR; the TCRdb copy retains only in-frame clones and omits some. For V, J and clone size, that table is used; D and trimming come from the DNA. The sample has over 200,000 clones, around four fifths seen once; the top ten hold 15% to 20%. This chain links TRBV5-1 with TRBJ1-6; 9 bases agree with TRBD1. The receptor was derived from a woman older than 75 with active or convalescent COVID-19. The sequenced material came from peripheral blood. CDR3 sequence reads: CASSLGGTGFTPLHF. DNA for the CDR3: TGCGCCAGCAGCCTAGGGGGGACAGGGTTTACACCCCTCCACTTT.